The 19 T cell receptor beta chains below were found in one sample sequenced in a study of CD8 T cells in ankylosing spondylitis. Overall study findings and caveats: What seemed typical of ankylosing spondylitis blood was a TCR beta motif built from eight highly homologous variants.

TCRdb fed the 5' RACE reads into MiXCR, producing one record per CDR3 protein. The profile shows a few hundred thousand distinct CDR3 sequences, about 13% of them singletons. No cognate antigen is known for these TCRs. Sequenced sample: blood, either unsorted or a sorted T cell fraction (not recorded which). The source of these receptors is a male donor with ankylosing spondylitis.

The chain carries TRBV11-2 and TRBJ2-7; maybe TRBD2 (5 bases). The CDR3 covers 13 residues. CDR1 is SGHAT and CDR2 is FQNNGV in the germline V gene. V dropped 6 bases and J dropped 1 base, with 10 bases sitting between them. The CDR3 protein is CASSSRRSYEQYF. The CDR3 nucleotides are TGTGCCAGCAGTTCAAGGAGGTCCTACGAGCAGTACTTC.

This clonotype has only a few counts. The rearrangement uses TRBV9 and TRBJ1-2; D possibly corresponds to TRBD1 (6 bases). Germline V gene sequence: CDR1 SGDLS, CDR2 YYNGEE. This CDR3 has 13 amino acids. Trimming cost V 6 bases and J 4 bases, with 13 bases left between them. For the CDR3, the DNA is TGTGCCAGCATCGGGGGGGCGGGCTATGGCTACACCTTC. As protein: CASIGGAGYGYTF. Complete variable domain (other parts from reference TRBV9 and TRBJ1-2): DSGVTQTPKHLITATGQRVTLRCSPRSGDLSVYWYQQSLDQGLQFLIQYYNGEERAKGNILERFSAQQFPDLHSELNLSSLELGDSALYFCASIGGAGYGYTFGSGTRLTVV.

The chain combines TRBV5-5 with TRBJ1-5; a possible D gene is TRBD1 (6 bases). Trimming shortened V by 0 bases and J by 6 bases, and 13 bases separated the two germline ends. CDR3 size: 15 residues. The germline V gene has CDR1 SGHKS and CDR2 YYEKEE (reference sequence). The CDR3 protein is CASSLGAGDFQPQHF. The DNA for the CDR3 is TGTGCCAGCAGCTTGGGGGCAGGGGATTTTCAGCCCCAGCATTTT.

This clonotype was recorded many times. V and J are TRBV20-1 and TRBJ2-1; TRBD2 matches 7 bases. Germline V gene data show CDR1 as DFQATT and CDR2 as SNEGSKA (reference sequence). V shed 2 bases, J shed 2 bases, and the junction held 6 bases outside the gene matches. The CDR3 is 15 amino acids. The CDR3 DNA sequence: TGCAGTGCTAGATGGGGGGGAGCGACCTACAATGAGCAGTTCTTC. This gives the protein CSARWGGATYNEQFF.

Only a few counts were recorded for this clonotype. The rearrangement joins TRBV12-3 or TRBV12-4 to TRBJ2-2; tentatively, D is TRBD2 (6 bases). This CDR3 has 15 residues. V lost 4 bases and J lost 7, with 16 bases in between. CDR3 DNA sequence: TGTGCCAGCAGTTGGGGAACAGGAGGGATCGGGGAGCTGTTTTTT. This sequence encodes CASSWGTGGIGELFF.

CDR3 bases: TGTGCCAGCAGATACAGGGTGATCTATGGCTACACCTTC. This translates into CASRYRVIYGYTF. The chain has TRBV6-2 or TRBV6-3 and TRBJ1-2, with D possibly matching TRBD1 (6 bases). The V and J ends lost 6 bases and 4 bases respectively, with 12 bases between them. Germline CDR1 is MNHEY and CDR2 is SVGEGT. This CDR3 has 13 amino acids.

The chain combines TRBV20-1 with TRBJ2-7; 7 bases are a match to TRBD2. Trimming cost V 1 base and J 3 bases; bases outside gene matches: 9. This CDR3 has 15 amino acids. Germline V gene data show CDR1 as DFQATT and CDR2 as SNEGSKA (reference sequence). The CDR3 loop is CSARAGGRGNYEQYF. The DNA for the CDR3 is TGCAGTGCTAGAGCGGGAGGCCGGGGAAACTACGAGCAGTACTTC.

This clonotype came up many times. The genes are TRBV20-1 and TRBJ2-5, with D perhaps TRBD2 (5 bases). Germline V gene sequence: CDR1 DFQATT, CDR2 SNEGSKA (reference sequence). Trimming took 6 bases from V and 4 from J, leaving 18 bases between them. The CDR3 is 14 amino acids. Here the CDR3 reads CSAPAPGSGETQYF. CDR3 sequence (DNA): TGCAGTGCCCCGGCTCCGGGAAGTGGAGAGACCCAGTACTTC.

This clonotype was seen at least ten times. The chain uses TRBV5-6 and TRBJ2-7, with TRBD1 matching over 7 bases. Looked up from germline, CDR1 is SGHDT and CDR2 is YYEEEE. Trimming at V came to 4 bases and at J to 5 bases, leaving 6 bases not matched to a gene. The CDR3 extends over 13 amino acids. DNA for the CDR3: TGTGCCAGCAGCATCCGGGACAGTAACGAGCAGTACGTC. It is translated as CASSIRDSNEQYV.

This clonotype was seen only a few times. V is TRBV11-2 and J is TRBJ2-7; D not certain. Trimming cost V 4 bases and J 1 base, with 11 bases left between them. Germline V gene data show CDR1 as SGHAT and CDR2 as FQNNGV. The CDR3 contains 14 residues. This CDR3 is CASSSSDPSYEQYF. The CDR3 DNA is TGTGCCAGCAGCTCGAGCGACCCTTCCTACGAGCAGTACTTC.

This clonotype was seen ten or more times. This chain joins TRBV11-2 and TRBJ2-7; 8 nucleotides match TRBD1. CDR1 is SGHAT, CDR2 FQNNGV, per germline. With 4 bases clipped from V and 2 bases from J, the junction kept 7 bases outside the gene matches. This CDR3 spans 15 amino acids. The CDR3 is CASSYRQGTTYEQYF. CDR3 bases: TGTGCCAGCAGCTATCGACAGGGGACCACCTACGAGCAGTACTTC.

This clonotype was detected a few times. V usage is TRBV21-1 and J usage is TRBJ1-4. TRBV21-1 is described as a pseudogene. The CDR3 extends over 11 amino acids. CDR3 amino acids: CASSPVEKLFF. CDR3 nucleotides: TGTGCCAGCAGCCCGGTCGAAAAACTGTTTTTT.

The table lists this clonotype with a few counts. The chain is built from TRBV29-1 and TRBJ1-1, with D possibly TRBD1 on 6 matching bases. Germline V gives CDR1 SQVTM, CDR2 ANQGSEA. The CDR3 spans 12 residues. CDR3 DNA sequence: TGCGGAGGAGGGGGGCGGGACACTGAAGCTTTCTTT. This codes for CGGGGRDTEAFF. The full variable domain, in which reference TRBV29-1 and TRBJ1-1 provide the parts outside the CDR3, is SAVISQKPSRDICQRGTSLTIQCQVDSQVTMMFWYRQQPGQSLTLIATANQGSEATYESGFVIDKFPISRPNLTFSTLTVSNMSPEDSSIYLCGGGGRDTEAFFGQGTRLTVV.

The chain has TRBV5-1 and TRBJ2-7; TRBD2 is a possible D gene (6 bases). Between the trimmed V and J ends, which lost 5 bases and 4 bases, there was a span of 22 bases. Germline CDR1 is SGHRS and CDR2 is YFSETQ. This CDR3 is built from 16 residues. CDR3 DNA: TGCGCCAGCAGTCCTGCTTCTGGGCGGGATACGTACGAGCAGTACTTC. It specifies CASSPASGRDTYEQYF.

This clonotype was observed a few times. This sequence joins TRBV20-1 and TRBJ2-3, with D tentatively TRBD2 (6 bases). Germline V gene lookup returns CDR1 DFQATT and CDR2 SNEGSKA (reference sequence). This CDR3 has 15 amino acids. Deletions cut 0 bases from V and 7 bases from J, with 17 bases between. CDR3 region: CSARDRAGPPYTQYF. CDR3 nucleotide sequence: TGCAGTGCTAGAGATCGGGCGGGACCCCCCTATACGCAGTATTTT.

In its sample, this clonotype was seen a few times. The chain joins TRBV5-1 to TRBJ1-1; D remains unclear. The CDR3 totals 16 residues. V lost 0 bases and J lost 1, with 13 bases in between. Per the germline V gene, CDR1 is SGHRS and CDR2 is YFSETQ. CDR3 amino acids: CASSLDRPGENTEAFF. Written as DNA, the CDR3 is TGCGCCAGCAGCTTGGATCGCCCTGGAGAGAACACTGAAGCTTTCTTT. Combining the CDR3 with reference TRBV5-1 and TRBJ1-1 gives the whole variable domain KAGVTQTPRYLIKTRGQQVTLSCSPISGHRSVSWYQQTPGQGLQFLFEYFSETQRNKGNFPGRFSGRQFSNSRSEMNVSTLELGDSALYLCASSLDRPGENTEAFFGQGTRLTVV.

V gene TRBV3-1 combines with J gene TRBJ2-3; D is perhaps TRBD2 (6 bases). The CDR3 runs 12 residues. Trimming left V 3 bases short and J 7 bases short, with 8 bases between. In germline, CDR1 is LGHDT, CDR2 YNNKEL (reference sequence). In DNA, the CDR3 is TGTGCCAGCAGCCAGACTAGGAATACGCAGTATTTT. Its protein is CASSQTRNTQYF.

This clonotype was seen only a few times. The J gene is TRBJ1-2, the V gene TRBV5-1; 8 nucleotides match TRBD1. The CDR3 covers 15 residues. Trimming at V came to 0 bases and at J to 10 bases, leaving 11 bases not matched to a gene. Looked up from germline, CDR1 is SGHRS and CDR2 is YFSETQ. As DNA, the CDR3 is TGCGCCAGCAGCTTGGGGGACCGGACAGGGCTGGACTACACCTTC. This translates into CASSLGDRTGLDYTF.

In this sample, this clonotype turned up a few times. V usage is TRBV9 and J usage is TRBJ2-7; no firm D call. The CDR3 extends over 14 amino acids. Germline V gives CDR1 SGDLS, CDR2 YYNGEE. Trimming stripped 4 bases from V and 3 bases from J, with 14 bases between. CDR3 loop: CASSPQMGNYEQYF. The CDR3 bases are TGTGCCAGCAGCCCCCAGATGGGGAACTACGAGCAGTACTTC.